The 27 T cell receptor beta chains below all came from one sample that was sequenced in a study of blood T cells in healthy people across ages. With a J-beta primer mix and a sample-barcoded 5' primer, a second PCR ran about 7 to 12 cycles. In TCRdb, the 5' RACE reads were re-called with MiXCR into one record per CDR3 protein. The table lists around 800,000 distinct CDR3 sequences, about a quarter of them singletons, with 2.5% to 3.5% in the top ten. These records were also assigned to another study, of T cells of mothers and their children.

Sequenced material: blood. The receptors here all came from a boy aged 10-17 years in good health.

J is TRBJ2-5 and V is TRBV12-3 or TRBV12-4, with TRBD2 identical over 11 bases. The CDR3 spans 15 residues. V lost 6 bases and J lost 4; bases outside the gene matches: 7. CDR3 nucleotides: TGTGCCAGCAGCACTAGCGGGGGTACCGTAGAGACCCAGTACTTC. Its translation: CASSTSGGTVETQYF.

The chain has TRBV28 and TRBJ2-7; 7 bases are shared with TRBD1. CDR1 and CDR2 (germline): MDHEN, SYDVKM. The CDR3 runs 13 residues. V lost 6 bases and J lost 3; bases outside the gene matches: 5. For the CDR3, the DNA is TGTGCCAGCAGACCGGGACAGATCTACGAGCAGTACTTC. This encodes CASRPGQIYEQYF.

In this sample, this clonotype turned up a few times. This chain uses TRBV28 with TRBJ1-2; tentative D call: TRBD1 (5 bases). The CDR3 consists of 16 residues. Trimming shortened V by 2 bases and J by 3 bases, and 16 bases separated the two germline ends. The V gene's germline CDR1 is MDHEN and CDR2 SYDVKM. CDR3 loop: CASSLGGSQGDYGYTF. The CDR3 DNA reads as TGTGCCAGCAGTTTAGGGGGTTCGCAGGGAGACTATGGCTACACCTTC.

V is TRBV5-1 and J is TRBJ2-5; D is undetermined. V lost 4 bases, J lost 2 bases, and 9 bases lay in between. This CDR3 comprises 13 residues. CDR1 is SGHRS, CDR2 YFSETQ, per germline. The DNA for the CDR3 is TGCGCCAGCAGCCAAAACGTTCAAGAGACCCAGTACTTC. Its protein product is CASSQNVQETQYF.

V and J are TRBV7-9 and TRBJ1-1; 8 bases fit TRBD1. V shed 5 bases and J 1 base; nucleotides not matched to a gene: 9. The CDR3 is 16 residues long. CDR1 and CDR2 from the germline V gene are SEHNR and FQNEAQ (reference sequence). CDR3 in DNA: TGTGCCAGCAGCCCGCTGGGACAGGACCAGAACACTGAAGCTTTCTTT. Its protein product is CASSPLGQDQNTEAFF.

This chain joins TRBV7-9 and TRBJ2-7, with D maybe TRBD1 (6 bases). Germline loops: CDR1 SEHNR, CDR2 FQNEAQ (reference sequence). The CDR3 runs to 14 residues. The V end lost 5 bases, the J end lost 2 bases, and 13 bases lay between the germline ends. CDR3: CASSPKQGPYEQYF. Here the CDR3 DNA reads TGTGCCAGCAGCCCTAAACAGGGACCCTACGAGCAGTACTTC.

The chain is built from TRBV9 and TRBJ1-5, with D possibly matching TRBD1 (6 bases). There are 14 residues in the CDR3. The germline V gene encodes CDR1 SGDLS and CDR2 YYNGEE. Trimming took off 3 bases at V and 6 bases at J, with 13 bases between the two ends. CDR3 sequence reads: CASSEGGPGQPQHF. CDR3 sequence (DNA): TGTGCCAGCAGCGAAGGGGGGCCGGGTCAGCCCCAGCATTTT.

This clonotype was counted only a few times. The V call is TRBV6-6, the J call TRBJ2-1; no clear D. The CDR3 is 15 amino acids. Germline V CDR1 and CDR2: MNHNY, SVGAGI (reference sequence). Trimming shortened V by 6 bases and J by 0 bases, and 12 bases separated the two germline ends. In DNA, the CDR3 is TGTGCCAGCAGCGCCACAAGGAGCTCCTACAATGAGCAGTTCTTC. Amino acids: CASSATRSSYNEQFF.

The chain carries TRBV29-1 and TRBJ2-5; the match to TRBD1 covers 7 bases. The last part of the DNA fits TRBJ2-7 better; the J call may be wrong. Germline assignment: CDR1 SQVTM and CDR2 ANQGSEA. The CDR3 spans 20 residues. This CDR3 is CSVAALRHGTVPSLYYEQYF. CDR3 in DNA: TGCAGCGTTGCGGCGTTACGGCACGGGACAGTCCCTTCCCTCTACTACGAGCAGTACTTC.

The CDR3 bases are TGCAGTGCTAGGTTAGACAGGGGGCGCTACGAGCAGTACTTC. Amino acid sequence: CSARLDRGRYEQYF. The chain employs TRBV20-1 and TRBJ2-7; 10 nucleotides agree with TRBD1. Germline V gene data show CDR1 as DFQATT and CDR2 as SNEGSKA (reference sequence). The CDR3 is made up of 14 amino acids. After removal of 3 bases from V and 3 bases from J, the junction contained 5 bases not matched to a gene.

This sequence joins TRBV4-1 and TRBJ2-7; D unclear. Germline V gene data show CDR1 as MGHRA and CDR2 as YSYEKL. The CDR3 runs to 15 residues. V was clipped by 0 bases and J by 2 bases, with 11 bases between them. DNA for the CDR3: TGCGCCAGCAGCCAAGAAGACGCATGGGCCTACGAGCAGTACTTC. The encoded protein is CASSQEDAWAYEQYF.

The J gene is TRBJ2-3, the V gene TRBV25-1, with 8 bases aligning to TRBD1. Germline lookup yields CDR1 MGHDK and CDR2 SYGVNS. The CDR3 is 14 residues long. The V segment lost 1 base and the J segment 5 bases; nucleotides outside the gene matches: 2. The CDR3 bases are TGTGCCAGCAGTGAATCGACAGGGGAAGATACGCAGTATTTT. Its protein product is CASSESTGEDTQYF.

The chain combines TRBV4-1 with TRBJ1-5, with a tentative D call TRBD1 (5 bases). The germline V gene encodes CDR1 MGHRA and CDR2 YSYEKL. V lost 1 base to trimming and J lost 2 bases, with 24 bases between them. This CDR3 comprises 20 residues. The CDR3 DNA reads TGCGCCAGCAGCCAAGCCCTTTTGTGGTCGTGGGGCACAGGCAATCAGCCCCAGCATTTT. The encoded protein is CASSQALLWSWGTGNQPQHF.

The chain uses TRBV11-1 and TRBJ2-5, with TRBD2 identical over 7 bases. Trimming removed 2 bases from V and 5 bases from J; junction bases left unmatched: 17. The CDR3 sequence is 18 residues long. Germline-derived CDR1 and CDR2 are SGHAT and FQDESV (reference sequence). The CDR3 nucleotides read TGTGCCAGCAGCTTACCCAGCGGGGCTTTCTTCTTTGCGGAGACCCAGTACTTC. This encodes CASSLPSGAFFFAETQYF. Combining the CDR3 with reference TRBV11-1 and TRBJ2-5 gives the whole variable domain EAEVAQSPRYKITEKSQAVAFWCDPISGHATLYWYRQILGQGPELLVQFQDESVVDDSQLPKDRFSAERLKGVDSTLKIQPAELGDSAMYLCASSLPSGAFFFAETQYFGPGTRLLVL.

The chain employs TRBV30 and TRBJ1-1, with 8 bases fitting TRBD1. CDR3 length: 14 amino acids. Unmatched junction bases numbered 6, after V lost 1 base and J lost 5 bases. CDR1 and CDR2 (germline): GTSNPN, SVGIG (reference sequence). This chain's CDR3 is CAWSATGVGTEAFF. The CDR3 region has the DNA TGTGCCTGGAGTGCGACAGGGGTAGGTACTGAAGCTTTCTTT.

This clonotype was observed a handful of times. The J gene is TRBJ2-7, the V gene TRBV4-1; D is tentatively TRBD1 or TRBD2 (5 bases each). Trimming took 0 bases from V and 2 from J, leaving 11 bases between them. The CDR3 contains 15 residues. Germline assignment: CDR1 MGHRA and CDR2 YSYEKL. CDR3 sequence (DNA): TGCGCCAGCAGCCAAGACGGGACGGGTGCCTACGAGCAGTACTTC. It translates to CASSQDGTGAYEQYF.

This chain connects TRBV6-5 to TRBJ2-7, with unresolved D. V shed 0 bases and J shed 5 bases, with 17 bases lying between them. Per germline, CDR1 MNHEY and CDR2 SVGAGI. There are 16 residues in the CDR3. The CDR3 sequence is CASSYSSQYPTNEQYF. The CDR3 DNA reads TGTGCCAGCAGTTACTCGTCGCAGTACCCCACCAACGAGCAGTACTTC.

This clonotype showed up just a few times. The rearrangement links TRBV29-1 to TRBJ2-7, with 8 bases identical to TRBD1. V shed 4 bases and J 7 bases; nucleotides not matched to a gene: 6. Germline V CDR1 and CDR2: SQVTM, ANQGSEA. There are 12 residues in the CDR3. As DNA, the CDR3 is TGCAGCGTTGGGGACAGGCCCGGGGAGCAGTACTTC. Translated, it gives CSVGDRPGEQYF.

The genes are TRBV10-3 and TRBJ1-4, with 7 bases matching TRBD1. With V trimmed by 10 bases and J by 8 bases, 19 bases remained unmatched. The CDR3 loop spans 16 amino acids. Germline values: CDR1 ENHRY, CDR2 SYGVKD. The CDR3 DNA is TGTGCCACGGCGCTTCGTCCAGGGACAGAAGGAGAAAAACTGTTTTTT. Translated, it gives CATALRPGTEGEKLFF.

This clonotype was seen only a few times. V usage is TRBV13 and J usage is TRBJ1-4; no clear D. The V end was cut by 2 bases, the J end by 8 bases, with 9 bases between. The germline V gene encodes CDR1 PRHDT and CDR2 FYEKMQ (reference sequence). The CDR3 is 13 residues long. The CDR3 reads CASSLRAAEKLFF. The CDR3 coding sequence is TGTGCCAGCAGCTTAAGGGCGGCCGAAAAACTGTTTTTT.

This rearrangement joins TRBV28 to TRBJ2-7, with D tentatively TRBD1 (6 bases). Germline CDR1 is MDHEN and CDR2 is SYDVKM. This CDR3 contains 16 residues. V dropped 7 bases and J dropped 4 bases, with 23 bases sitting between them. Written as DNA, the CDR3 is TGTGCCAGCACCCCTCCGACCGGGACACCAGGGTACGAGCAGTACTTC. This sequence encodes CASTPPTGTPGYEQYF.

This clonotype has more than one count but fewer than ten. This chain connects TRBV12-3 or TRBV12-4 to TRBJ2-1, with 7 bases lining up with TRBD1. After removal of 7 bases from V and 3 bases from J, the junction contained 9 bases not matched to a gene. The CDR3 covers 15 residues. The chain's CDR3 is CASTPRNRGYNEQFF. The DNA of the CDR3 is TGTGCCAGCACCCCCAGGAACAGGGGCTACAATGAGCAGTTCTTC.

The V gene is TRBV4-3, the J gene TRBJ2-1, with a tentative D call TRBD2 (6 bases). Per germline, CDR1 LGHNA and CDR2 YSLEER. This CDR3 is 16 amino acids long. Between the trimmed V and J ends, which lost 0 bases and 5 bases, there was a span of 14 bases. The CDR3 sequence: CASSQDPRGSHNEQFF. The CDR3 nucleotides read TGCGCCAGCAGCCAAGATCCGCGGGGATCCCACAATGAGCAGTTCTTC.

V gene TRBV7-2 combines with J gene TRBJ1-5; maybe TRBD1 (6 bases). V was cut by 1 base and J by 1 base, with 20 bases left in between. This CDR3 spans 19 amino acids. From germline, CDR1 is SGHTA and CDR2 FQGNSA. CDR3 residues: CASSLVSPGERRSNQPQHF. DNA of the CDR3: TGTGCCAGCAGCTTAGTGAGTCCAGGGGAAAGAAGAAGCAATCAGCCCCAGCATTTT. The full variable domain, rest sourced from reference TRBV7-2 and TRBJ1-5, is GAGVSQSPSNKVTEKGKDVELRCDPISGHTALYWYRQSLGQGLEFLIYFQGNSAPDKSGLPSDRFSAERTGGSVSTLTIQRTQQEDSAVYLCASSLVSPGERRSNQPQHFGDGTRLSIL.

This sequence joins TRBV20-1 and TRBJ1-3; D is undetermined. The CDR3 loop spans 12 amino acids. CDR1 is DFQATT and CDR2 is SNEGSKA in the germline V gene (reference sequence). The CDR3 region is CRGPTELNTIYF. Written as DNA, the CDR3 is TGCAGAGGACCCACGGAACTCAACACCATATATTTT.

V gene TRBV7-9 combines with J gene TRBJ2-5; the match to TRBD1 covers 10 bases. V lost 5 bases, J lost 2 bases, and 20 bases stayed unmatched. This CDR3 is 20 amino acids long. The germline gives CDR1 SEHNR, CDR2 FQNEAQ (reference sequence). The CDR3 DNA reads as TGTGCCAGCAGCCGAGACAGGGGGCGGATGCGGACAAGCACACAAGAGACCCAGTACTTC. Translating gives CASSRDRGRMRTSTQETQYF.

The chain uses TRBV18 and TRBJ1-2; D is possibly TRBD1 (5 bases). The CDR3 runs 16 residues. V dropped 6 bases and J dropped 4 bases, with 21 bases sitting between them. Germline V CDR1 and CDR2: KGHSH, LQKENI. The CDR3 nucleotides are TGTGCCAGCTCCATCGACAGAAGACCCTCTAGCTATGGCTACACCTTC. It is translated as CASSIDRRPSSYGYTF.